This T cell receptor (beta chain) was recovered during a study of T cells in Graves' hyperthyroidism and ophthalmopathy. Germline CDR1 and CDR2: LNHDA and SQIVND (reference sequence). The V gene lost 5 bases and the J gene lost 2 bases, with 16 bases spanning the gap. The CDR3 consists of 15 residues. Amplification of TCR beta CDR3 regions was performed using RNA transcripts as template. The TCR CDR3 first-round RT-PCR relied on the HTBI primer set. TCRdb reprocessed the multiplex PCR reads via MiXCR and lists one record per CDR3 protein. This sample has 300,000 to 450,000 distinct CDR3 sequences, with 15% found just once.

V is TRBV19 and J is TRBJ2-7; D perhaps matches TRBD1 (6 bases). Sequenced sample: blood. The clonotype originates from a woman in her twenties or thirties with Graves' hyperthyroidism. The CDR3 DNA reads as TGTGCCAGTAGTGACCCGGGGACAACGACCTACGAGCAGTACTTC. It translates to CASSDPGTTTYEQYF.